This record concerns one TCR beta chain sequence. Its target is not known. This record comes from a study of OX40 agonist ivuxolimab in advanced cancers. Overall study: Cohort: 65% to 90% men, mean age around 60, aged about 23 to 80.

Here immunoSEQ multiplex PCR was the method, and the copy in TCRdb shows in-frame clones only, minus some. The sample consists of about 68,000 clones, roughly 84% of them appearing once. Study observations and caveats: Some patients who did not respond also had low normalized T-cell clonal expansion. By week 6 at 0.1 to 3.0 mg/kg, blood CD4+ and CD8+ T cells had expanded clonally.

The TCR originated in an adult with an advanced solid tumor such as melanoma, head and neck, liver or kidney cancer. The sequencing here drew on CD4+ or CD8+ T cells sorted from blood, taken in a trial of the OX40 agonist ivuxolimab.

CDR3 region: CASSVGVGDAEAFF. The DNA for the CDR3 is TGTGCCAGCAGCGTAGGGGTAGGAGATGCTGAAGCTTTCTTT. The genes are TRBV9 and TRBJ1-1; D is unclear. Trimming removed 0 bases at V and 6 bases at J, with 12 bases between. The CDR3 runs to 14 residues. Germline loops: CDR1 SGDLS, CDR2 YYNGEE.